These 17 T cell receptor beta chains were sequenced from one sample in a study of T cells in pancreatic ductal adenocarcinoma. The repertoire was sequenced with immunoSEQ multiplex PCR; TCRdb's copy has only in-frame clones and lacks some. The data hold 5,600 or so clones, with less than 75% observed a single time. Surgery without prior neoadjuvant therapy was the treatment of the selected pancreatic ductal adenocarcinoma patients. Material for sequencing was pancreatic tumor tissue. Every receptor here comes from a human donor with pancreatic ductal adenocarcinoma.

A single count supports this clone. The V gene is TRBV7-2, the J gene TRBJ2-5; D is unresolved. CDR1 is SGHTA, CDR2 FQGNSA, per germline. Trimming cost V 2 bases and J 2 bases, with 6 bases left between them. This CDR3 is 13 amino acids long. The CDR3 DNA reads TGTGCCAGCAGCTTAATGCGGCAAGAGACCCAGTACTTC. This encodes CASSLMRQETQYF.

This clone has more than one count but fewer than ten. This sequence joins TRBV18 and TRBJ2-2; D is uncertain. The V end lost 3 bases, the J end lost 4 bases, and 12 bases lay between the germline ends. This CDR3 spans 15 amino acids. Per germline, CDR1 KGHSH and CDR2 LQKENI. In nucleotides, the CDR3 is TGTGCCAGCTCACCTAACCGCGAAGTCACCGGGGAGCTGTTTTTT. Translated: CASSPNREVTGELFF.

The chain uses TRBV18 and TRBJ1-1; D is undetermined. Trimming took 5 bases from V and 0 from J, leaving 10 bases between them. The CDR3 is made up of 14 amino acids. CDR1 and CDR2 (germline): KGHSH, LQKENI. The CDR3: CASSATAMNTEAFF. As DNA, the CDR3 is TGTGCCAGCTCAGCCACAGCCATGAACACTGAAGCTTTCTTT.

This chain connects TRBV28 to TRBJ1-6; 8 bases align to TRBD1. Germline CDR1 is MDHEN and CDR2 is SYDVKM. With V trimmed by 5 bases and J by 10 bases, 7 bases remained unmatched. CDR3 length equals 14 residues. CDR3 sequence reads: CASSKGRGQSPLHF. CDR3 nucleotides: TGTGCCAGCAGTAAGGGCAGGGGGCAATCACCCCTCCACTTT.

The chain's CDR3 is CASSPQRRQPQHF. The CDR3 DNA reads as TGTGCCAGCAGTCCTCAGCGACGCCAGCCCCAGCATTTT. The chain links TRBV6-5 to TRBJ1-5, with unresolved D. V lost 5 bases and J lost 7, with 12 bases in between. Germline V gene sequence: CDR1 MNHEY, CDR2 SVGAGI. The CDR3 is 13 amino acids.

The count of this clone is one. The chain has TRBV10-3 and TRBJ2-7; 8 bases match TRBD1. The germline V gene encodes CDR1 ENHRY and CDR2 SYGVKD. The CDR3 runs 13 residues. The V and J ends lost 4 bases and 3 bases, in that order; junction bases with no gene match: 2. CDR3 sequence (DNA): TGTGCCATCAGTGCGGGACAGGTCTACGAGCAGTACTTC. It is translated as CAISAGQVYEQYF.

The genes are TRBV30 and TRBJ1-6; 7 bases map to TRBD1. Trimming at V came to 0 bases and at J to 10 bases, leaving 12 bases not matched to a gene. Germline V gives CDR1 GTSNPN, CDR2 SVGIG (reference sequence). This CDR3 has 16 amino acids. Here the CDR3 reads CAWSVLGTVAGSPLHF. As DNA, the CDR3 is TGTGCCTGGAGTGTACTCGGGACAGTCGCAGGATCACCCCTCCACTTT.

CDR3 DNA: TGTGCCAGCAGCCGTGCGACGGTGGGACAGGATAATGAGCAGTTCTTC. Amino acids: CASSRATVGQDNEQFF. The rearrangement links TRBV7-8 to TRBJ2-1; 8 nucleotides match TRBD1. V shed 5 bases, J shed 7 bases, and the junction held 13 bases outside the gene matches. Germline assignment: CDR1 SGHVS and CDR2 FQNEAQ. The CDR3 extends over 16 amino acids.

This chain uses TRBV4-3 with TRBJ1-6; TRBD1 matches 8 bases. CDR1 LGHNA and CDR2 YSLEER come from the germline V gene. The CDR3 runs to 17 residues. The J segment lost 10 bases and the V segment lost 0 bases, leaving 11 bases of the junction unmatched. This CDR3 reads CASSQDRTGQGRSPLHF. The CDR3 nucleotides read TGCGCCAGCAGCCAAGATCGGACTGGACAGGGTAGATCACCCCTCCACTTT.

This chain joins TRBV6-4 and TRBJ2-3; no clear D gene. V lost 4 bases to trimming and J lost 0 bases, with 8 bases between them. The CDR3 length is 14 residues. Germline V gene data show CDR1 as MRHNA and CDR2 as SNTAGT. In DNA form, the CDR3 reads TGTGCCAGCAGTGTCGGCGGTAGCACAGATACGCAGTATTTT. It translates to CASSVGGSTDTQYF.

This chain connects TRBV4-3 to TRBJ1-2, with 9 positions matching TRBD1. Germline V lookup: CDR1 LGHNA, CDR2 YSLEER. Unmatched junction bases numbered 9, after V lost 4 bases and J lost 0 bases. This CDR3 is 17 amino acids long. This CDR3 is CASSPYSTGGANYGYTF. Here the CDR3 DNA reads TGCGCCAGCAGCCCCTACTCGACAGGGGGAGCTAACTATGGCTACACCTTC.

The J gene is TRBJ2-7, the V gene TRBV11-1; possible D gene TRBD1, 6 bases. The germline V and J ends were trimmed by 5 bases and 1 base, with 12 bases remaining between them. The CDR3 is 14 residues long. Germline V CDR1 and CDR2: SGHAT, FQDESV (reference sequence). CDR3: CASSHRQVSYEQYF. The CDR3 DNA reads TGTGCCAGCAGCCATAGACAGGTATCCTACGAGCAGTACTTC.

The V gene is TRBV7-3, the J gene TRBJ2-3; maybe TRBD2 (6 bases). Germline CDR1 is SGHTA and CDR2 is FQGTGA. V dropped 2 bases and J dropped 2 bases, with 11 bases sitting between them. The CDR3 is 15 residues long. In DNA form, the CDR3 reads TGTGCCAGCAGCTTAGAGGGAGGTTTCACAGATACGCAGTATTTT. Translating gives CASSLEGGFTDTQYF.

The rearrangement links TRBV30 to TRBJ1-3; no reliable D call. V was clipped by 0 bases and J by 7 bases, with 13 bases between them. The length of the CDR3 is 14 residues. Germline CDR1 GTSNPN, CDR2 SVGIG (reference sequence). CDR3 DNA sequence: TGTGCCTGGAGTGTACGGGGAGGGATCAACACCATATATTTT. Its protein product is CAWSVRGGINTIYF.

The table lists this clone with a count of one. The chain has TRBV19 and TRBJ2-3; tentative D call: TRBD2 (7 bases). The CDR3 length is 14 residues. Germline V gene lookup returns CDR1 LNHDA and CDR2 SQIVND (reference sequence). V was pared by 3 bases and J by 4 bases, with 11 bases between. The CDR3 sequence is CASSMGGGPDTQYF. CDR3 sequence (DNA): TGTGCCAGTAGTATGGGGGGGGGCCCAGATACGCAGTATTTT.

The CDR3 protein is CASSYSSGVPPYEQYF. The CDR3 coding sequence is TGTGCCAGCAGTTATTCTTCGGGGGTACCCCCCTACGAGCAGTACTTC. The V gene is TRBV6-5, the J gene TRBJ2-7; D possibly corresponds to TRBD2 (6 bases). The germline V gene has CDR1 MNHEY and CDR2 SVGAGI. Trimming stripped 3 bases from V and 2 bases from J, with 17 bases between. The CDR3 is 16 amino acids.

This clone came up a few times. The genes are TRBV4-3 and TRBJ1-6; no definite D call. Germline values: CDR1 LGHNA, CDR2 YSLEER. The ends were cut back, 0 bases at V and 0 bases at J, with 15 bases in the middle. The CDR3 runs 19 residues. The CDR3 loop is CASSQEVQTTSSYNSPLHF. As DNA, the CDR3 is TGCGCCAGCAGCCAAGAAGTACAGACGACCAGCTCCTATAATTCACCCCTCCACTTT.